The next 24 T cell receptor beta chains were all read from a single sample in a study of T cells after somatic rescue of genetic block. This table comes from immunoSEQ multiplex PCR, and its TCRdb copy is limited to in-frame clones, with some not included. The sample has 60,000 to 90,000 clones; roughly 90% are singletons. Sequences were obtained from peripheral blood mononuclear cells (PBMCs). Receptors were obtained from a man aged 30 to 45.

V gene TRBV19 combines with J gene TRBJ2-7; D may be TRBD1 (6 bases). The germline CDR1 and CDR2 sequences are LNHDA and SQIVND (reference sequence). The CDR3 totals 13 residues. The V end was cut by 6 bases, the J end by 3 bases, with 12 bases between. The CDR3 spells CASRQGSHYEQYF. Here the CDR3 DNA reads TGTGCCAGTAGACAGGGTTCCCACTACGAGCAGTACTTC.

The J gene is TRBJ1-1, the V gene TRBV6-1, with 10 positions matching TRBD1. Germline V lookup: CDR1 MNHNS, CDR2 SASEGT. The CDR3 loop spans 15 amino acids. Losses at the gene ends were 5 bases for V and 5 bases for J; bases not matched to a gene: 8. CDR3 in amino acids: CASSKMTGGQTEAFF. In DNA, the CDR3 is TGTGCCAGCAGTAAGATGACAGGGGGCCAAACTGAAGCTTTCTTT.

The rearrangement joins TRBV27 to TRBJ2-7; 8 positions agree with TRBD1. V shed 5 bases and J 4 bases; nucleotides not matched to a gene: 7. The CDR3 extends over 14 amino acids. The germline V gene encodes CDR1 MNHEY and CDR2 SMNVEV (reference sequence). The CDR3: CASSAGTGVYEQYF. For the CDR3, the DNA is TGTGCCAGCAGTGCCGGGACAGGAGTGTACGAGCAGTACTTC.

This chain connects TRBV2 to TRBJ2-1, with 12 bases lining up with TRBD2. CDR3 length: 19 residues. Per germline, CDR1 SNHLY and CDR2 FYNNEI. V shed 0 bases, J shed 0 bases, and the junction held 6 bases outside the gene matches. For the CDR3, the DNA is TGTGCCAGCAGTGAAGCCACGACTAGCGGGGGTAGCTCCTACAATGAGCAGTTCTTC. Its translation: CASSEATTSGGSSYNEQFF.

V gene TRBV9 combines with J gene TRBJ2-5, with 9 bases matching TRBD1. The tail of the sequence fits TRBJ2-7 better, so the J call may be wrong. Germline V gene sequence: CDR1 SGDLS, CDR2 YYNGEE. This CDR3 is 15 amino acids long. The CDR3 is CASSVSTGGSYEQYF. The CDR3 DNA reads as TGTGCCAGCAGCGTATCGACAGGGGGCTCCTACGAGCAGTACTTC.

The chain carries TRBV2 and TRBJ2-7, with D possibly TRBD2 on 5 matching bases. The CDR3 contains 13 residues. Trimming shortened V by 5 bases and J by 3 bases, and 11 bases separated the two germline ends. Per germline, CDR1 SNHLY and CDR2 FYNNEI. The CDR3 region has the DNA TGTGCCAGCAGTTGGAGGACGGACTACGAGCAGTACTTC. Translating gives CASSWRTDYEQYF.

The V call is TRBV5-1, the J call TRBJ2-3; weak D call: TRBD1 (6 bases). CDR3 size: 14 residues. The germline CDR1 and CDR2 sequences are SGHRS and YFSETQ. Trimming stripped 3 bases from V and 6 bases from J, with 14 bases between. The CDR3 region is CASSSGQGTDTQYF. The CDR3 DNA sequence: TGCGCCAGCAGCTCTGGGCAGGGGACGGATACGCAGTATTTT.

V usage is TRBV28 and J usage is TRBJ1-5, with unresolved D. Germline V gives CDR1 MDHEN, CDR2 SYDVKM. This CDR3 contains 12 residues. The V end was cut by 10 bases, the J end by 2 bases, with 9 bases between. The CDR3 is CATSAGNQPQHF. Here the CDR3 DNA reads TGTGCCACCTCGGCAGGCAATCAGCCCCAGCATTTT.

This rearrangement joins TRBV10-3 to TRBJ2-7; D is uncertain. Trimming removed 2 bases from V and 1 base from J, with 9 bases in between. CDR1 and CDR2 from the germline V gene are ENHRY and SYGVKD. CDR3 size: 14 residues. This chain's CDR3 is CAISEMGSSYEQYF. CDR3 sequence (DNA): TGTGCCATCAGTGAGATGGGCAGTTCCTACGAGCAGTACTTC.

This clone was detected only a few times. The chain joins TRBV6-1 to TRBJ2-7; 9 nucleotides line up with TRBD2. The trim removed 8 bases at V and 6 bases at J, leaving 5 bases unmatched. The CDR3 is made up of 12 amino acids. Germline CDR1 is MNHNS and CDR2 is SASEGT. The CDR3 DNA is TGTGCCAGCTGGGCTAGCGGGGTCGAGCAGTACTTC. This sequence encodes CASWASGVEQYF.

The chain couples TRBV4-3 to TRBJ2-2; D remains ambiguous. CDR1 and CDR2 (germline): LGHNA, YSLEER. Trimming pared 1 base from V and 1 base from J, leaving 13 bases between. This CDR3 is 17 amino acids long. CDR3 residues: CASSQVLGSENTGELFF. The CDR3 nucleotides are TGCGCCAGCAGCCAAGTGTTGGGATCAGAGAACACCGGGGAGCTGTTTTTT.

V usage is TRBV4-1 and J usage is TRBJ1-2; 7 bases align to TRBD1. The J segment lost 6 bases and the V segment lost 4 bases, leaving 14 bases of the junction unmatched. The CDR3 is made up of 16 amino acids. Looked up from germline, CDR1 is MGHRA and CDR2 is YSYEKL. The CDR3 DNA sequence: TGCGCCAGCAGCCCAAGCCCTGACAGGGTGTCAAATGGCTACACCTTC. Translated: CASSPSPDRVSNGYTF.

V usage is TRBV6-6 and J usage is TRBJ2-1; 8 bases are shared with TRBD2. CDR1 MNHNY and CDR2 SVGAGI come from the germline V gene (reference sequence). CDR3 size: 13 residues. The junction had 6 bases not matched to a gene; V was cut back by 10 bases and J by 4 bases. Here the CDR3 DNA reads TGTGCCACCTGCGGGAGGCGGTACAATGAGCAGTTCTTC. Its translation: CATCGRRYNEQFF.

The chain joins TRBV4-2 to TRBJ2-7; no reliable D call. The CDR3 is 13 amino acids. V lost 0 bases and J lost 4, with 7 bases in between. Per the germline V gene, CDR1 is LGHNA and CDR2 is YNFKEQ. CDR3 protein: CASSQERLYEQYF. As DNA, the CDR3 is TGTGCCAGCAGCCAAGAACGGCTTTACGAGCAGTACTTC.

The CDR3 DNA reads as TGTGCCAGCAGCCCGGGACAGGGGGTCGCGGAGACCCAGTACTTC. It specifies CASSPGQGVAETQYF. This chain uses TRBV7-6 with TRBJ2-5; 11 nucleotides match TRBD1. The CDR3 has 15 residues. CDR1 and CDR2 from the germline V gene are SGHVS and FNYEAQ. Losses at the gene ends were 5 bases for V and 5 bases for J; bases not matched to a gene: 7. The full variable domain, with the rest looked up from reference TRBV7-6 and TRBJ2-5, is GAGVSQSPRYKVTKRGQDVALRCDPISGHVSLYWYRQALGQGPEFLTYFNYEAQQDKSGLPNDRFSAERPEGSISTLTIQRTEQRDSAMYRCASSPGQGVAETQYFGPGTRLLVL.

The V call is TRBV10-2, the J call TRBJ2-3, with 9 positions matching TRBD2. Germline CDR1 and CDR2: WSHSY and SAAADI. V was clipped by 4 bases and J by 4 bases; unmatched bases: 0. The CDR3 is 13 residues long. This chain's CDR3 is CASSGTSADTQYF. CDR3 DNA: TGCGCCAGCAGTGGGACTAGCGCAGATACGCAGTATTTT.

This rearrangement joins TRBV5-1 to TRBJ2-1; D perhaps matches TRBD2 (6 bases). The CDR3 spans 15 residues. The germline V gene has CDR1 SGHRS and CDR2 YFSETQ. Trimming removed 2 bases at V and 4 bases at J, with 13 bases between. The chain's CDR3 is CASSLVSGEYNEQFF. The CDR3 DNA reads as TGCGCCAGCAGCTTAGTTAGCGGAGAATACAATGAGCAGTTCTTC.

The rearrangement joins TRBV19 to TRBJ2-3; a possible D gene is TRBD2 (6 bases). CDR1 LNHDA and CDR2 SQIVND come from the germline V gene (reference sequence). V shed 4 bases and J shed 0 bases, with 11 bases lying between them. The CDR3 sequence is 15 residues long. The CDR3 DNA reads as TGTGCCAGTAGTAATCGGGGGACTAGCACAGATACGCAGTATTTT. This encodes CASSNRGTSTDTQYF.

This chain links TRBV7-2 with TRBJ2-2; 9 nucleotides agree with TRBD1. Per the germline V gene, CDR1 is SGHTA and CDR2 is FQGNSA. The CDR3 totals 15 residues. Losses at the gene ends were 5 bases for V and 4 bases for J; bases not matched to a gene: 5. The CDR3 DNA reads as TGTGCCAGCAGCAATGGACAGGGGACCACCGGGGAGCTGTTTTTT. Its translation: CASSNGQGTTGELFF. The variable domain in full, with the rest retrieved from reference TRBV7-2 and TRBJ2-2, is GAGVSQSPSNKVTEKGKDVELRCDPISGHTALYWYRQSLGQGLEFLIYFQGNSAPDKSGLPSDRFSAERTGGSVSTLTIQRTQQEDSAVYLCASSNGQGTTGELFFGEGSRLTVL.

The rearrangement uses TRBV7-6 and TRBJ2-7; unclear D gene. The CDR3 is 12 residues long. The germline V and J ends were trimmed by 5 bases and 3 bases, with 8 bases remaining between them. Germline V gene sequence: CDR1 SGHVS, CDR2 FNYEAQ. CDR3 DNA: TGTGCCAGCAGCCCCGGGCGCTACGAGCAGTACTTC. Its protein product is CASSPGRYEQYF.

The chain uses TRBV7-9 and TRBJ2-3; perhaps D is TRBD1 or TRBD2 (5 bases each). The CDR3 has 14 residues. The V gene's germline CDR1 is SEHNR and CDR2 FQNEAQ (reference sequence). Trimming left V 5 bases short and J 6 bases short, with 15 bases between. CDR3 residues: CASSQGPPADTQYF. In DNA, the CDR3 is TGTGCCAGCAGCCAGGGACCCCCAGCCGATACGCAGTATTTT. The entire variable domain, with the rest obtained from reference TRBV7-9 and TRBJ2-3, is as follows: DTGVSQNPRHKITKRGQNVTFRCDPISEHNRLYWYRQTLGQGPEFLTYFQNEAQLEKSRLLSDRFSAERPKGSFSTLEIQRTEQGDSAMYLCASSQGPPADTQYFGPGTRLTVL.

The V and J genes are TRBV11-2 and TRBJ1-1; tentative D call: TRBD1 (5 bases). Germline lookup yields CDR1 SGHAT and CDR2 FQNNGV. This CDR3 spans 12 amino acids. Trimming removed 4 bases from V and 8 bases from J, with 11 bases in between. The CDR3 protein is CASSSGAGEAFF. The CDR3 DNA is TGTGCCAGCAGCTCTGGGGCAGGGGAAGCTTTCTTT.

The V gene is TRBV4-1, the J gene TRBJ1-4, with 9 bases aligning to TRBD1. The J segment lost 7 bases and the V segment lost 1 base, leaving 13 bases of the junction unmatched. Germline V gene lookup returns CDR1 MGHRA and CDR2 YSYEKL. This CDR3 has 18 residues. CDR3 sequence: CASSQARDRVGGSEKLFF. CDR3 nucleotides: TGCGCCAGCAGCCAAGCTAGGGACAGGGTTGGTGGCAGTGAAAAACTGTTTTTT.

This chain connects TRBV5-1 to TRBJ2-7, with 11 bases that match TRBD2. CDR1 is SGHRS and CDR2 is YFSETQ in the germline V gene. With V trimmed by 0 bases and J by 3 bases, 2 bases remained unmatched. This CDR3 comprises 15 residues. The CDR3 loop is CASSLGGTSGYEQYF. CDR3 coding DNA: TGCGCCAGCAGCTTGGGGGGGACTAGCGGCTACGAGCAGTACTTC. The full variable domain, in which reference TRBV5-1 and TRBJ2-7 provide the parts outside the CDR3, is KAGVTQTPRYLIKTRGQQVTLSCSPISGHRSVSWYQQTPGQGLQFLFEYFSETQRNKGNFPGRFSGRQFSNSRSEMNVSTLELGDSALYLCASSLGGTSGYEQYFGPGTRLTVT.